The clone carrying this T cell receptor beta chain was observed a handful of times. This specimen belongs to a study of long-term antiretroviral therapy in people with HIV. Survey-level immunoSEQ v3.0 assays were run. The protocol was immunoSEQ multiplex PCR, while the TCRdb copy is restricted to in-frame clones and leaves out a portion. Found here are 30,000 to 40,000 clones, approximately 85% of them singletons; the top ten hold 3.5% to 5.5%. This specimen consisted of unsorted PBMCs, obtained roughly 3.3 years after starting antiretroviral therapy. The origin of this receptor is a man between 18 and 29 years old with HIV.

The CDR3 nucleotides are TGTGCCACCAGCGACAGACACAATCAGCCCCAGCATTTT. Translated: CATSDRHNQPQHF. This chain links TRBV15 with TRBJ1-5; a weak D match, TRBD1 (5 bases). CDR1 and CDR2 (germline): LNHNV, YYDKDF (reference sequence). The CDR3 spans 13 residues. Trimming removed 5 bases from V and 3 bases from J, with 8 bases in between.